This T cell receptor beta chain is drawn from a study of T cells in Graves' hyperthyroidism and ophthalmopathy. About the study: Before treatment of any kind, peripheral blood was taken at initial diagnosis.

Germline V gene lookup returns CDR1 MNHEY and CDR2 SMNVEV (reference sequence). The CDR3 is 15 residues long. The V gene end was trimmed by 5 bases and the J gene end by 7 bases; junction bases not matched to a gene: 14. Amplification targeted TCR beta CDR3 regions from RNA transcripts. The HTBI primer set served for first-round RT-PCR of the TCR CDR3. A single record per CDR3 protein comes from TCRdb applying MiXCR to the multiplex PCR reads. The table includes 550,000 to 650,000 distinct CDR3 sequences, around 13% detected once. Sample: blood. The rearrangement links TRBV27 to TRBJ2-7, with 7 bases that match TRBD2. This sequence was found in a woman in her thirties or forties with Graves' hyperthyroidism. CDR3 nucleotides: TGTGCCAGCAGTCCCGTAGGAGCGGGACCGGGGGAGCAGTACTTC. It encodes CASSPVGAGPGEQYF.